The 4 T cell receptor beta chains below were found in one sample sequenced in a study of glioma-infiltrating T cells after dendritic cell vaccination. Clones were read by immunoSEQ multiplex PCR, and TCRdb kept only the in-frame ones, dropping some. Of 80,000 to 100,000 clones in the sample, roughly three quarters were seen once. The material sequenced was blood, taken before dendritic cell vaccination. The receptors derive from a human donor with glioblastoma.

The rearrangement links TRBV30 to TRBJ2-1; no clear D. The CDR3 is 14 amino acids. The germline V gene encodes CDR1 GTSNPN and CDR2 SVGIG (reference sequence). The V end was cut by 5 bases, the J end by 6 bases, with 17 bases between. The CDR3 sequence is CAWARWNPINEQFF. CDR3 nucleotide sequence: TGTGCCTGGGCCAGGTGGAACCCAATCAATGAGCAGTTCTTC.

This clone occurred once. One end of the junction varies from germline; a read error may be responsible. This sequence joins TRBV7-7 and TRBJ2-1, with 10 bases lining up with TRBD1. The CDR3 has 14 amino acids. The germline V gene has CDR1 SSHAT and CDR2 FNYEAQ (reference sequence). The CDR3 here is CASSPGQGYNEQFF. The CDR3 DNA reads TGTGCTAGCAGCCCGGGACAGGGGTACAATGAGCAGTTCTTC.

The chain carries TRBV9 and TRBJ1-4; D is uncertain. Trimming stripped 3 bases from V and 5 bases from J, with 17 bases between. The CDR3 spans 16 residues. Germline V gene data show CDR1 as SGDLS and CDR2 as YYNGEE. The CDR3 nucleotides read TGTGCCAGCAGCGCCAGACCGGGGTGGGGAAATGAAAAACTGTTTTTT. As protein: CASSARPGWGNEKLFF.

The CDR3 coding sequence is TGTGCCAGCAGTGAAGCACAAACTAGCGGGAGACACGAGCAGTACTTC. Amino acid sequence: CASSEAQTSGRHEQYF. The rearrangement uses TRBV2 and TRBJ2-5; 11 positions match TRBD2. TRBJ2-7 explains the end of the DNA better; the J call may be wrong. The germline V gene encodes CDR1 SNHLY and CDR2 FYNNEI. The CDR3 extends over 16 amino acids.